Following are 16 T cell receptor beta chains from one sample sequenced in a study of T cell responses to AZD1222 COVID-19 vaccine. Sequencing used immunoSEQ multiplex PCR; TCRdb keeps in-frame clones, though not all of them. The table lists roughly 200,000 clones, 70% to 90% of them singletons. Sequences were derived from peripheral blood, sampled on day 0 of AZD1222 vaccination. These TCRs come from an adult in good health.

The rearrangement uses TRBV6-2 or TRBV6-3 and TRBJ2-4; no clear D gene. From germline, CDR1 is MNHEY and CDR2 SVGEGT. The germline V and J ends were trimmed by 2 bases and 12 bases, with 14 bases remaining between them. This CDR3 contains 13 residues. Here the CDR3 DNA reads TGTGCCAGCAGTTACAGCTACCTGGTTCCTCAGTACTTC. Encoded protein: CASSYSYLVPQYF.

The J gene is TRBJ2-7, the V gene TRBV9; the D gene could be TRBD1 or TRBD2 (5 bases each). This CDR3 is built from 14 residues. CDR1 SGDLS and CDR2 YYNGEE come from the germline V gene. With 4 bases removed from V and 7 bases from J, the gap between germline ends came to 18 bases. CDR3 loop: CASSSRQSTGEQYF. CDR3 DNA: TGTGCCAGCAGCAGTAGACAGTCAACGGGGGAGCAGTACTTC.

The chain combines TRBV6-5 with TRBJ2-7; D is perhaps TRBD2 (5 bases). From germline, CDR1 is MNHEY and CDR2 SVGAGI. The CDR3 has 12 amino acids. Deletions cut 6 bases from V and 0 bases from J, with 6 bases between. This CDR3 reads CASRRDSYEQYF. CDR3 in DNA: TGTGCCAGCAGGAGGGACTCCTACGAGCAGTACTTC.

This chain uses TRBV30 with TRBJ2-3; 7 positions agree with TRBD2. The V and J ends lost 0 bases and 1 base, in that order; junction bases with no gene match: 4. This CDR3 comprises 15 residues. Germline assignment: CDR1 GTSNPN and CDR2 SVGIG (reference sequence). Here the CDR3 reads CAWSVLGGGTDTQYF. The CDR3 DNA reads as TGTGCCTGGAGTGTACTGGGGGGGGGCACAGATACGCAGTATTTT. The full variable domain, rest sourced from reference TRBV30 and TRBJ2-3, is SQTIHQWPATLVQPVGSPLSLECTVEGTSNPNLYWYRQAAGRGLQLLFYSVGIGQISSEVPQNLSASRPQDRQFILSSKKLLLSDSGFYLCAWSVLGGGTDTQYFGPGTRLTVL.

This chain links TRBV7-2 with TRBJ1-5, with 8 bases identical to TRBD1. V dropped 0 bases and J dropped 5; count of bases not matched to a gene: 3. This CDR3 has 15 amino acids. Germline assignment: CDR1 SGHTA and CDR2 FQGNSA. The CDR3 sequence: CASSLAAGGHQPQHF. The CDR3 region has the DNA TGTGCCAGCAGCTTAGCGGCAGGGGGCCATCAGCCCCAGCATTTT.

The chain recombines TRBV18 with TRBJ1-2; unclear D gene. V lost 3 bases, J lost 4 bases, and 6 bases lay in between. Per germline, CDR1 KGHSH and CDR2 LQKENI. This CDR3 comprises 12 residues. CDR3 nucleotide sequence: TGTGCCAGCTCACCTATCAGCTATGGCTACACCTTC. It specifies CASSPISYGYTF.

The CDR3 nucleotides read TGTGCCAGCAGTTTAACGGGGGGAAAAGGTGAAAAACTGTTTTTT. Its translation is CASSLTGGKGEKLFF. The chain uses TRBV6-5 and TRBJ1-4, with D perhaps matching TRBD1 (5 bases). V lost 4 bases and J 7 bases, leaving 16 bases between the germline ends. Germline V gives CDR1 MNHEY, CDR2 SVGAGI. This CDR3 spans 15 amino acids.

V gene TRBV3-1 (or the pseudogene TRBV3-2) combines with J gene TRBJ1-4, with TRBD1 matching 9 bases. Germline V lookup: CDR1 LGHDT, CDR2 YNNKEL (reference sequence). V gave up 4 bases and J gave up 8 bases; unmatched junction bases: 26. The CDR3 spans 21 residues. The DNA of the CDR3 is TGTGCCAGCAGCCCAAACTTCCCGGGCGGGACAGGGCCCCTCGGGTCAGAAAAACTGTTTTTT. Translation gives CASSPNFPGGTGPLGSEKLFF.

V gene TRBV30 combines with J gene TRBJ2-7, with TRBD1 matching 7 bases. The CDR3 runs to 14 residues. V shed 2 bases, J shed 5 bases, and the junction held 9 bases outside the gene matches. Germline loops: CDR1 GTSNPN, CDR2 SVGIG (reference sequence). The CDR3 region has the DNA TGTGCCTGGAGTAAGGGGGCAGAGGGCCACGAGCAGTACTTC. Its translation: CAWSKGAEGHEQYF.

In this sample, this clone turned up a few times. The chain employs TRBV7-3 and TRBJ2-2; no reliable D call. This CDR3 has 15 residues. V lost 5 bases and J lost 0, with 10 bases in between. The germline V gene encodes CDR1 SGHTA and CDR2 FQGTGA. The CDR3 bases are TGTGCCAGCAGCCCGATGATCGCGAACACCGGGGAGCTGTTTTTT. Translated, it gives CASSPMIANTGELFF.

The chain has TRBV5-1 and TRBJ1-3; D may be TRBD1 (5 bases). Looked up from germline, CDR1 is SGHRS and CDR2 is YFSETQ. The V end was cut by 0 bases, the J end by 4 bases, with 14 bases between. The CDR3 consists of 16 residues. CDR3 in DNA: TGCGCCAGCAGCTTGGCGGGGCCCTCTCTGGGAAACACCATATATTTT. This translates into CASSLAGPSLGNTIYF. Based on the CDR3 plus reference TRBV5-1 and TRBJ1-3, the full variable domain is KAGVTQTPRYLIKTRGQQVTLSCSPISGHRSVSWYQQTPGQGLQFLFEYFSETQRNKGNFPGRFSGRQFSNSRSEMNVSTLELGDSALYLCASSLAGPSLGNTIYFGEGSWLTVV.

The CDR3: CASSQVEDTQYF. Here the CDR3 DNA reads TGTGCCAGCAGCCAGGTGGAAGATACGCAGTATTTT. The chain employs TRBV3-1 (or the pseudogene TRBV3-2) and TRBJ2-3, with D uncertain. The CDR3 loop spans 12 amino acids. CDR1 is LGHDT, CDR2 YNNKEL, per germline (reference sequence). V lost 3 bases and J lost 5, with 6 bases in between.

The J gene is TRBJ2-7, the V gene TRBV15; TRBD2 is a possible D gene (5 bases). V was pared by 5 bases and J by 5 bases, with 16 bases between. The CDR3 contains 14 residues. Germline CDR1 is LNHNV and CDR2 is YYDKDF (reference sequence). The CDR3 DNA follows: TGTGCCACCAGCGTTCCCGGGAAACTCCACGAGCAGTACTTC. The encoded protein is CATSVPGKLHEQYF.

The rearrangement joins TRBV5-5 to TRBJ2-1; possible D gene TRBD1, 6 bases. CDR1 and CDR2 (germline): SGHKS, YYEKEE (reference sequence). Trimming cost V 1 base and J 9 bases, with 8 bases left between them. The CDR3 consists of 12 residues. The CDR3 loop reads CASSLSRGEQFF. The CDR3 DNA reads TGTGCCAGCAGCTTGTCCAGGGGTGAGCAGTTCTTC.

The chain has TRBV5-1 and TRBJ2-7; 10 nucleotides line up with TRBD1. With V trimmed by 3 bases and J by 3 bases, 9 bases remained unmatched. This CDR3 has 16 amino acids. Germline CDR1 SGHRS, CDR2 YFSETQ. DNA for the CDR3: TGCGCCAGCAGCTCCTCCGGGACAGGGGCCGGCTACGAGCAGTACTTC. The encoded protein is CASSSSGTGAGYEQYF.

The CDR3 sequence: CASSQPTGEAFF. The CDR3 nucleotides read TGCGCCAGCAGCCAACCAACAGGGGAAGCTTTCTTT. The chain carries TRBV4-1 and TRBJ1-1; D possibly corresponds to TRBD1 (6 bases). The CDR3 contains 12 residues. CDR1 and CDR2 (germline): MGHRA, YSYEKL. The ends were cut back, 2 bases at V and 8 bases at J, with 9 bases in the middle.